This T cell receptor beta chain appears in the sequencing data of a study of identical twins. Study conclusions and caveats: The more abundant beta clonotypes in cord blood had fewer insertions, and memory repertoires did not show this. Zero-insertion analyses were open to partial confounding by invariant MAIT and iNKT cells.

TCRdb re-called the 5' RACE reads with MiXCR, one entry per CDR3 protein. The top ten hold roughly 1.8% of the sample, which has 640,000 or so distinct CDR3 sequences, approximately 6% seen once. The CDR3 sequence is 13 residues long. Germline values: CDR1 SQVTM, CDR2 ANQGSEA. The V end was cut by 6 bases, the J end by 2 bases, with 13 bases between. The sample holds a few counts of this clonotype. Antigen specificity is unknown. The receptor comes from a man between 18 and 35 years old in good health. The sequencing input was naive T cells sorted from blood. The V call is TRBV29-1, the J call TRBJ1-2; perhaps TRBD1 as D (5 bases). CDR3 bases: TGCAGCGTGGAGGGGACCGACAACTATGGCTACACCTTC. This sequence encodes CSVEGTDNYGYTF.